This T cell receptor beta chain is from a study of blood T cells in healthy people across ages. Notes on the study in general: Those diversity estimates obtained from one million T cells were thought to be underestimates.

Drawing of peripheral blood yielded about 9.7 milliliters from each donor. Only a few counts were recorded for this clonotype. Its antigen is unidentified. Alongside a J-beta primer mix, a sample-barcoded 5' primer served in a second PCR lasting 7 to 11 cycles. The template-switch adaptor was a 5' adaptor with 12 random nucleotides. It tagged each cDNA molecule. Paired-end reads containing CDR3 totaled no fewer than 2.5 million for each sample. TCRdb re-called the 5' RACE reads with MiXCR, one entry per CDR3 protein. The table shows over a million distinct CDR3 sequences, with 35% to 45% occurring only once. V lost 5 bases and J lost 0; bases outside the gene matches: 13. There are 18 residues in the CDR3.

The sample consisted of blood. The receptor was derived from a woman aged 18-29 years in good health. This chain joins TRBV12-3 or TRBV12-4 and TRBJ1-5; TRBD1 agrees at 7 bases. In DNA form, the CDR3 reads TGTGCCAGCAGTGCAGCCGTCGGGACAGATGATAGCAATCAGCCCCAGCATTTT. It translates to CASSAAVGTDDSNQPQHF.